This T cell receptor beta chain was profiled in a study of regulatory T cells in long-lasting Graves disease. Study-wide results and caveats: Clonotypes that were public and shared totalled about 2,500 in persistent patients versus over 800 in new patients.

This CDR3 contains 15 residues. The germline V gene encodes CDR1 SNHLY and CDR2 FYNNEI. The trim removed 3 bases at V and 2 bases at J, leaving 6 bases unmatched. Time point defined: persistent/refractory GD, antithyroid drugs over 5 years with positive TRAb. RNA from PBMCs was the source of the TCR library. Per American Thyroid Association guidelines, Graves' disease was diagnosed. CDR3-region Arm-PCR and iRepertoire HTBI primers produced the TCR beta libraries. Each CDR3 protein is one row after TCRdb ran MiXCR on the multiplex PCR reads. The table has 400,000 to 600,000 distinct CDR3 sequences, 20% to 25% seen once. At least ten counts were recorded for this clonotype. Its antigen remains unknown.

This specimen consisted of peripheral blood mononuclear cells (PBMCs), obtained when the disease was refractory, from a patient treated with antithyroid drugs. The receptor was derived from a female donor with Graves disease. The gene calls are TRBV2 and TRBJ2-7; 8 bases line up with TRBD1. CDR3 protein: CASSDGQGNPYEQYF. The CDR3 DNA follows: TGTGCCAGCAGTGACGGACAGGGAAATCCCTACGAGCAGTACTTC.